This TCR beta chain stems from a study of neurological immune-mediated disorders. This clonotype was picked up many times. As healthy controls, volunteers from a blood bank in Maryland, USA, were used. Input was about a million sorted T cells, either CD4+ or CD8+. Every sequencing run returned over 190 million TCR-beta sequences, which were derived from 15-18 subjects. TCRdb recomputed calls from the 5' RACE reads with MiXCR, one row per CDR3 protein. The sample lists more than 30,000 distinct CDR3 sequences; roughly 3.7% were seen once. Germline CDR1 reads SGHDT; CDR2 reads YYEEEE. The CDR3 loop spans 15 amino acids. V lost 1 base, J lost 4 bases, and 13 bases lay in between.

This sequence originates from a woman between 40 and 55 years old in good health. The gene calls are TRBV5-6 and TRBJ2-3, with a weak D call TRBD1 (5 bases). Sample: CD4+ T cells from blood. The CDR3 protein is CASSLRITGADTQYF. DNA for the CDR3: TGTGCCAGCAGCTTGAGGATCACAGGCGCAGATACGCAGTATTTT.